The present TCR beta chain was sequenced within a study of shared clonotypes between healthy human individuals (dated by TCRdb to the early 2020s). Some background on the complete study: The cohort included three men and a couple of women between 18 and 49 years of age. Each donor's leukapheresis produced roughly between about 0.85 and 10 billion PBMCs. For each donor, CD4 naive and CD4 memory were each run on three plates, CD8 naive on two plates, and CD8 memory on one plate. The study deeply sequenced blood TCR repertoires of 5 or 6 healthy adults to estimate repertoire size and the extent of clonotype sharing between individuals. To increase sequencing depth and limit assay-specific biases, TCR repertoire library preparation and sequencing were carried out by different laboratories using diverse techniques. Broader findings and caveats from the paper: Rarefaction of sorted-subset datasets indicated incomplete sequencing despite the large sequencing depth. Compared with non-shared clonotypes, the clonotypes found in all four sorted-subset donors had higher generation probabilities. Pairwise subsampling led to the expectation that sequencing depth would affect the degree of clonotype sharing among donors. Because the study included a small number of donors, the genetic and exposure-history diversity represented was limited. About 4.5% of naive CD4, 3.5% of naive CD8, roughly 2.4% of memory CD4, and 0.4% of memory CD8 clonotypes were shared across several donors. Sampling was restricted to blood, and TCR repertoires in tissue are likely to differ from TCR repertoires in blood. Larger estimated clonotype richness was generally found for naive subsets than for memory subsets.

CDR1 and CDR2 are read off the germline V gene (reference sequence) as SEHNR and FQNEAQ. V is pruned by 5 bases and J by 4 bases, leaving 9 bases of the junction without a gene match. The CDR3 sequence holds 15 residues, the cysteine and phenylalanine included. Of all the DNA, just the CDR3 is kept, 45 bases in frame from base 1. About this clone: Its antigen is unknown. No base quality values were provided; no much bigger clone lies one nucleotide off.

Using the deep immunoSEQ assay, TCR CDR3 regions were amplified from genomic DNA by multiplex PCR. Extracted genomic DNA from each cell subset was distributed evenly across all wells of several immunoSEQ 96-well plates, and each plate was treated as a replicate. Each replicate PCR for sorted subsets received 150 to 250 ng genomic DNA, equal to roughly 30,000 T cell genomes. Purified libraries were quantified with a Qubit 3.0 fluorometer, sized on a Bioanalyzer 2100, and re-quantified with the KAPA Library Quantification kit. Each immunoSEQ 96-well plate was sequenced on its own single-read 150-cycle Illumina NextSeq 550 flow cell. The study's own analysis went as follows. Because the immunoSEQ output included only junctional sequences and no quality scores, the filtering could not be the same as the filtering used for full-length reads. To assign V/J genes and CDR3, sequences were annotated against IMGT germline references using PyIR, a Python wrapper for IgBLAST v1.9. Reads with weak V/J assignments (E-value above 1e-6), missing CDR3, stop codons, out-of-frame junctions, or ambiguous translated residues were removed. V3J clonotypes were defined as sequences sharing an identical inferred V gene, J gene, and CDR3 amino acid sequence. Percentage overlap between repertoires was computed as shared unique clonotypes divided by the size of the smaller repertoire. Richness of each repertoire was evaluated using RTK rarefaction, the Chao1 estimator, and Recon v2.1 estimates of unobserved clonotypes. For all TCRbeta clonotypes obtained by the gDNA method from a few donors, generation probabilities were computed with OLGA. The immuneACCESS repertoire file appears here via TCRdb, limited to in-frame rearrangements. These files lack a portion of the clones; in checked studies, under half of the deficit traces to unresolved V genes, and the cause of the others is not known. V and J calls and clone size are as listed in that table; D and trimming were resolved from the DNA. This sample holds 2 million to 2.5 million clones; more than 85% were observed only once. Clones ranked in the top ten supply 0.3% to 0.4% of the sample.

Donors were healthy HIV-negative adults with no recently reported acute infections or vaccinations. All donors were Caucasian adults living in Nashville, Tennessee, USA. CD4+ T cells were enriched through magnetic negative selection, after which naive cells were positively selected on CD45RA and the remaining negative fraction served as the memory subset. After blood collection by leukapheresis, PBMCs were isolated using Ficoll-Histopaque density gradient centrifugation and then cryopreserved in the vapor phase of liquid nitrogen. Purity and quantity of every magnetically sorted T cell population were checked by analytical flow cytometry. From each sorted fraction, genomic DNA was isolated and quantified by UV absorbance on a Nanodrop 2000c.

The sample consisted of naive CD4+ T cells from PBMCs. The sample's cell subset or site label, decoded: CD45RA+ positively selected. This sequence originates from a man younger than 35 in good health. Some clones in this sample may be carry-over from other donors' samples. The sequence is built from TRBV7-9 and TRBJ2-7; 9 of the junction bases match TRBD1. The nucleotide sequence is TGTGCCAGCAGCCTCACCGGGACAGGGTTTTACGAGCAGTACTTC. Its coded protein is CASSLTGTGFYEQYF.